These 19 T cell receptor beta chains were sequenced from one sample in a study of healthy donors' naive CD4 and CD8 T cells. A linear amplification protocol produced the TCR libraries from about 0.45 ug of total RNA. TCRdb recomputed calls from the reads with MiXCR, one row per CDR3 protein. This sample has about 180,000 distinct CDR3 sequences; about four fifths occur once, and the top ten carry about 2.4%. The sample consisted of naive CD4+ and CD8+ T cells sorted from blood, pooled from several donors. All receptors derive from a pool of human donors in good health; the sample pools cells from several healthy donors.

This chain connects TRBV19 to TRBJ1-2, with 8 nucleotides matching TRBD1. The CDR3 loop spans 16 amino acids. J lost 6 bases, V lost 5 bases, and 14 bases had no gene match. Germline V gives CDR1 LNHDA, CDR2 SQIVND (reference sequence). The DNA of the CDR3 is TGTGCCAGTAGTCTTAACTCCGCACAGGGGGGTGATGGCTACACCTTC. Translation: CASSLNSAQGGDGYTF. The full variable domain, completed using reference TRBV19 and TRBJ1-2, is DGGITQSPKYLFRKEGQNVTLSCEQNLNHDAMYWYRQDPGQGLRLIYYSQIVNDFQKGDIAEGYSVSREKKESFPLTVTSAQKNPTAFYLCASSLNSAQGGDGYTFGSGTRLTVV.

The genes are TRBV10-3 and TRBJ2-1, with 7 positions matching TRBD2. Germline V gene data show CDR1 as ENHRY and CDR2 as SYGVKD. The CDR3 runs 19 residues. Trimming took 0 bases from V and 0 from J; bases not matched to a gene: 11. CDR3 region: CAISESRGRVKSSYNEQFF. The CDR3 nucleotides read TGTGCCATCAGTGAGTCTCGGGGGAGGGTAAAAAGCTCCTACAATGAGCAGTTCTTC.

The count of this clonotype is one. The gene calls are TRBV2 and TRBJ2-1, with D possibly being TRBD1 (5 bases). CDR1 and CDR2 from the germline V gene are SNHLY and FYNNEI. This CDR3 contains 16 residues. Trimming took 10 bases from V and 2 from J, leaving 21 bases between them. The CDR3 reads CATSPWSPGPYNEQFF. Written as DNA, the CDR3 is TGTGCCACCTCCCCTTGGTCCCCAGGGCCCTACAATGAGCAGTTCTTC.

The chain uses TRBV7-6 and TRBJ2-7; weak D call: TRBD1 (5 bases). The CDR3 contains 15 residues. In germline, CDR1 is SGHVS, CDR2 FNYEAQ. V dropped 5 bases and J dropped 7 bases, with 21 bases sitting between them. CDR3 sequence reads: CASSLTGSPSGEQYF. The CDR3 nucleotides are TGTGCCAGCAGCCTAACCGGTAGTCCCTCAGGGGAGCAGTACTTC.

The CDR3, as DNA: TGTGCCAGCAGCACGGAGAACACCGGGGAGCTGTTTTTT. This encodes CASSTENTGELFF. The genes are TRBV6-5 and TRBJ2-2, with D hard to call. CDR1 is MNHEY, CDR2 SVGAGI, per germline. Trimming left V 6 bases short and J 1 base short, with 6 bases between. The CDR3 runs to 13 residues.

The rearrangement links TRBV19 to TRBJ1-5; unclear D gene. The CDR3 is 13 amino acids. Germline CDR1 and CDR2: LNHDA and SQIVND (reference sequence). Trimming took off 6 bases at V and 0 bases at J, with 6 bases between the two ends. CDR3 in amino acids: CASSLASNQPQHF. DNA of the CDR3: TGTGCCAGTAGCCTCGCTAGCAATCAGCCCCAGCATTTT. The full variable domain, completed using reference TRBV19 and TRBJ1-5, is DGGITQSPKYLFRKEGQNVTLSCEQNLNHDAMYWYRQDPGQGLRLIYYSQIVNDFQKGDIAEGYSVSREKKESFPLTVTSAQKNPTAFYLCASSLASNQPQHFGDGTRLSIL.

CDR3 residues: CASSYSGPGTGNTIYF. CDR3 DNA: TGTGCCAGCAGTTACTCGGGCCCCGGAACGGGAAACACCATATATTTT. V gene TRBV6-5 combines with J gene TRBJ1-3; D is unclear. The germline gives CDR1 MNHEY, CDR2 SVGAGI. Trimming cost V 0 bases and J 4 bases, with 13 bases left between them. The CDR3 spans 16 residues.

This clonotype was counted only a few times. V is TRBV11-2 and J is TRBJ2-5; 8 bases map to TRBD1. Trimming at V came to 5 bases and at J to 5 bases, leaving 10 bases not matched to a gene. This CDR3 is 15 amino acids long. Germline V gene lookup returns CDR1 SGHAT and CDR2 FQNNGV. The DNA of the CDR3 is TGTGCCAGCAGCCCTCAACAGGGGGAAGGGGAGACCCAGTACTTC. Protein sequence: CASSPQQGEGETQYF.

J is TRBJ2-7 and V is TRBV7-2; a weak D match, TRBD1 (6 bases). The CDR3 covers 15 residues. The V gene's germline CDR1 is SGHTA and CDR2 FQGNSA. Trimming cost V 0 bases and J 7 bases, with 16 bases left between them. The CDR3 loop is CASSLAGVTGEEQYF. The CDR3, as DNA: TGTGCCAGCAGCTTAGCGGGGGTGACAGGAGAAGAGCAGTACTTC.

V gene TRBV29-1 combines with J gene TRBJ2-1; D unclear. This CDR3 has 14 residues. Germline values: CDR1 SQVTM, CDR2 ANQGSEA. V was clipped by 6 bases and J by 5 bases, with 17 bases between them. The CDR3 sequence is CSVRPWAGNNEQFF. The CDR3 DNA is TGCAGCGTCCGCCCCTGGGCTGGTAACAATGAGCAGTTCTTC.

This clonotype showed up just a few times. The chain recombines TRBV18 with TRBJ2-5; either TRBD1 or TRBD2 may fit D (5 bases each). V was cut by 4 bases and J by 2 bases, with 8 bases left in between. Germline V CDR1 and CDR2: KGHSH, LQKENI. This CDR3 region has 13 residues. This CDR3 reads CASSRGSQETQYF. CDR3 DNA sequence: TGTGCCAGCTCACGGGGGTCTCAAGAGACCCAGTACTTC.

This chain joins TRBV15 and TRBJ1-5; TRBD1 might be the D (6 bases). From germline, CDR1 is LNHNV and CDR2 YYDKDF (reference sequence). CDR3 length equals 15 residues. Between the trimmed V and J ends, which lost 4 bases and 3 bases, there was a span of 13 bases. In DNA form, the CDR3 reads TGTGCCACCAGCACACCAGGGGTCCACAATCAGCCCCAGCATTTT. Amino acid sequence: CATSTPGVHNQPQHF.

The chain combines TRBV30 with TRBJ1-5; weak D call: TRBD1 (5 bases). The CDR3 extends over 13 amino acids. Germline V gives CDR1 GTSNPN, CDR2 SVGIG (reference sequence). With 1 base removed from V and 5 bases from J, the gap between germline ends came to 9 bases. The CDR3 DNA is TGTGCCTGGAGTGCCCGGGGGGATCAGCCCCAGCATTTT. The encoded protein is CAWSARGDQPQHF.

The chain employs TRBV29-1 and TRBJ1-1; 7 bases agree with TRBD1. With V trimmed by 7 bases and J by 3 bases, 11 bases remained unmatched. The CDR3 has 14 amino acids. In germline, CDR1 is SQVTM, CDR2 ANQGSEA. The CDR3 sequence is CSASLDRRYTEAFF. CDR3 DNA: TGCAGCGCTAGTTTGGACAGGAGATACACTGAAGCTTTCTTT.

This clonotype has only one observation. The rearrangement uses TRBV12-3 or TRBV12-4 and TRBJ1-1; 9 bases are shared with TRBD1. This CDR3 is 15 amino acids long. Germline trimming cut 4 bases from V and 5 bases from J; bases unmatched to any gene: 8. CDR3 nucleotide sequence: TGTGCCAGCAGTTCCTACAGGGGGCAGGGTACTGAAGCTTTCTTT. It yields the protein CASSSYRGQGTEAFF.

The gene calls are TRBV19 and TRBJ2-1; D remains ambiguous. Germline V CDR1 and CDR2: LNHDA, SQIVND (reference sequence). This CDR3 has 14 amino acids. The ends were cut back, 4 bases at V and 0 bases at J, with 7 bases in the middle. The CDR3 nucleotides are TGTGCCAGTAGTAGGGTGTACTCCTACAATGAGCAGTTCTTC. Translating it yields CASSRVYSYNEQFF. The full variable domain, in which reference TRBV19 and TRBJ2-1 provide the parts outside the CDR3, is DGGITQSPKYLFRKEGQNVTLSCEQNLNHDAMYWYRQDPGQGLRLIYYSQIVNDFQKGDIAEGYSVSREKKESFPLTVTSAQKNPTAFYLCASSRVYSYNEQFFGPGTRLTVL.

This clonotype was counted only a few times. The V call is TRBV6-2 or TRBV6-3, the J call TRBJ1-2; D remains ambiguous. The CDR3 runs 14 residues. Per the germline V gene, CDR1 is MNHEY and CDR2 is SVGEGT. Trimming stripped 5 bases from V and 1 base from J, with 11 bases between. In nucleotides, the CDR3 is TGTGCCAGCAGTCAAGGACCGTTTAACTATGGCTACACCTTC. Translating it yields CASSQGPFNYGYTF.

This clonotype was recorded only once. V is TRBV19 and J is TRBJ1-3; no reliable D call. The CDR3 length is 13 residues. Germline values: CDR1 LNHDA, CDR2 SQIVND (reference sequence). V was clipped by 11 bases and J by 2 bases, with 13 bases between them. The CDR3 region has the DNA TGTGCCGCAGGCTCAGGCCCTGGAAACACCATATATTTT. It encodes CAAGSGPGNTIYF.

This clonotype showed up just a few times. The chain links TRBV27 to TRBJ2-7; TRBD1 aligns across 9 bases. The CDR3 is 13 amino acids. From germline, CDR1 is MNHEY and CDR2 SMNVEV (reference sequence). Germline trimming cut 8 bases from V and 6 bases from J; bases unmatched to any gene: 8. The DNA for the CDR3 is TGTGCCAGCGGAAGACAGGGGGGCTTCGAGCAGTACTTC. Protein product: CASGRQGGFEQYF.